Sequencing of this T cell receptor beta chain was carried out in a study of beta chain features in type 1 diabetes. Findings and limits, study-wide: In patients and controls equally, PCR might favor templates that are shorter. TCRB CDR3s were moderately but significantly shorter in Type 1 diabetes patients in all four CD4+ subsets.

Expressed TCRB transcripts got sequenced, as all isolated RNA was reverse transcribed. Method: immunoSEQ multiplex PCR; TCRdb's copy keeps in-frame clones and lacks some. The sample lists hundreds of thousands of clones, 25% to 35% occurring once. This clone was counted a few times. Its cognate antigen is unknown. The germline V gene has CDR1 SEHNR and CDR2 FQNEAQ (reference sequence). The CDR3 extends over 14 amino acids. V was cut by 5 bases and J by 7 bases, with 15 bases left in between. The sequenced material came from naive CD4+ T cells from blood. V usage is TRBV7-9 and J usage is TRBJ2-1, with D perhaps TRBD2 (6 bases). This TCR was sampled from a man aged 18 to 30 in good health. The CDR3 protein is CASSAGRMANEQFF. The CDR3 DNA sequence: TGTGCCAGCAGCGCGGGACGGATGGCGAATGAGCAGTTCTTC.